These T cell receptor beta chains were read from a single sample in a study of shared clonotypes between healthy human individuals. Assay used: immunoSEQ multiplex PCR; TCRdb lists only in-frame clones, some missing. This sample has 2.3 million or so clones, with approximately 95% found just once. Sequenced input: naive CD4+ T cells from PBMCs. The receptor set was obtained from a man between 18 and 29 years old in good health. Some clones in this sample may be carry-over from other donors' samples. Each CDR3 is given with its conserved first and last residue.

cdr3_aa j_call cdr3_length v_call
CASSQENLEDYGYTF TRBJ1-2 15 TRBV4-1
CATYRTGVGGEQFF TRBJ2-1 14 TRBV28
CASSQGLAGYNEQFF TRBJ2-1 15 TRBV6-1
CASSVEGLAINTGELFF TRBJ2-2 17 TRBV5-1
CASSPGLLAKNIQYF TRBJ2-4 15 TRBV18
CASSERVAEKLFF TRBJ1-4 13 TRBV18
CASSLVADYGYTF TRBJ1-2 13 TRBV7-8
CAIGGHDGETQYF TRBJ2-5 13 TRBV11-1
CASGITGEKLFF TRBJ1-4 12 TRBV27
CASSPIATPYEQYF TRBJ2-7 14 TRBV18
CASIGQNQPQHF TRBJ1-5 12 TRBV19
CASSMGLAGAGGETQYF TRBJ2-5 17 TRBV5-4
CASSGRTSGIEQFF TRBJ2-1 14 TRBV2
CASSFNYEQYF TRBJ2-7 11 TRBV7-8
CASQNRNTEAFF TRBJ1-1 12 TRBV18
CASSTRTSGSGAIYEQYF TRBJ2-7 18 TRBV7-2
CASSFGVMNEQFF TRBJ2-1 13 TRBV7-3
CASKPPPPRGTDTQYF TRBJ2-3 16 TRBV28
CSVAGITNYGYTF TRBJ1-2 13 TRBV29-1
CASSFGLAGLSTDTQYF TRBJ2-3 17 TRBV5-6
CASSWTRTDGNEQFF TRBJ2-1 15 TRBV7-9
CASSEALSGPYEQYF TRBJ2-7 15 TRBV6-1
CASSSTIGGRTTEAFF TRBJ1-1 16 TRBV2
CASSSALTGITYNEQFF TRBJ2-1 17 TRBV5-4
CASRTSRQFRDTEAFF TRBJ1-1 16 TRBV11-2
CAWSYITGGATEAFF TRBJ1-1 15 TRBV30
CASSLERSNYGYTF TRBJ1-2 14 TRBV4-2
CASGQDPGLAGEGGTDTQYF TRBJ2-3 20 TRBV4-2
CASCYSGDRGPEAFF TRBJ1-1 15 TRBV6-6
CASSLEGLAGAVGEQYF TRBJ2-7 17 TRBV5-4
CASSQAGGGTDTQYF TRBJ2-3 15 TRBV7-9
CASSGTGDTEAFF TRBJ1-1 13 TRBV28
CASSLALRGAGETQYF TRBJ2-5 16 TRBV7-6
CASSVSGGTYNEQFF TRBJ2-1 15 TRBV9
CASSLLSGGSINQPQHF TRBJ1-5 17 TRBV18
CASGSGQPQGDTQYF TRBJ2-3 15 TRBV5-1
CASRLGPGHLFSYEQYF TRBJ2-7 17 TRBV12-2
CANTGNTQYF TRBJ2-3 10 TRBV10-1
CASSLAAVFYGYTF TRBJ1-2 14 TRBV7-2
CASSVWGNTEAFF TRBJ1-1 13 TRBV2
CASTVDWSSGNTIYF TRBJ1-3 15 TRBV19
CASSPGQVQETQYF TRBJ2-5 14 TRBV7-3
CASSDQGLAGGDQYF TRBJ2-7 15 TRBV5-1
CASSYLELRGNGYTF TRBJ1-2 15 TRBV6-5
CASSFQGSIGYEQYF TRBJ2-7 15 TRBV5-1
CASSSGQFYEQYF TRBJ2-7 13 TRBV28